This record looks at one TCR beta chain sequence and its context. Clones were sequenced by immunoSEQ multiplex PCR, and TCRdb holds only the in-frame ones, with some missing. The sample lists 90,000 to 150,000 clones, about nine tenths occurring once. The sample comes from a study of T cell responses to AZD1222 COVID-19 vaccine. V dropped 2 bases and J dropped 5 bases, with 15 bases sitting between them. The germline V gene encodes CDR1 WSHSY and CDR2 SAAADI. This CDR3 has 15 residues. The sample was peripheral blood, taken 28 days after the second AZD1222 dose. The gene calls are TRBV10-2 and TRBJ1-1; D possibly corresponds to TRBD1 (5 bases). The sequence was collected from an adult who received the AZD1222 COVID-19 vaccine. CDR3 DNA sequence: TGCGCCAGCAGTGAGGTGGGGGGTGGGGCGACTGAAGCTTTCTTT. This codes for CASSEVGGGATEAFF.